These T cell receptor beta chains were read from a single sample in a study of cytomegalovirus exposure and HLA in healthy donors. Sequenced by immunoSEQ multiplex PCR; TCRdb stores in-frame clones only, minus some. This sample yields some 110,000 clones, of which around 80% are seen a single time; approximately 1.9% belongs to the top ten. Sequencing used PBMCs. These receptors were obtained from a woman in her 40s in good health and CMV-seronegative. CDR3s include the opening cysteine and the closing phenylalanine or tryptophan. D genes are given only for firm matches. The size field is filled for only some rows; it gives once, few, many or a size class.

TGTGCCATCCGACCGACCCCCGCTTGGGAGCAGTACTTC | CAIRPTPAWEQYF | TRBJ2-5 | NA | NA | TRBV7-9 | 13
TGTGCCAGCAGCGTGACAGGCGCTAATGAAAAACTGTTTTTT | CASSVTGANEKLFF | TRBJ1-4 | NA | NA | TRBV9 | 14
TGTGCCAGCAGTTTGCAGTGGGGCTTAAACAATGAGCAGTTCTTC | CASSLQWGLNNEQFF | TRBJ2-1 | NA | NA | TRBV28 | 15
TGTGCCAGCAGCTCTTCTAGCACAGATACGCAGTATTTT | CASSSSSTDTQYF | TRBJ2-3 | NA | NA | TRBV7-3 | 13
TGTGCCAGTAGTAGGGGGACAGGGGGCGCTGGCTATGGCTACACCTTC | CASSRGTGGAGYGYTF | TRBJ1-2 | few | TRBD1 | TRBV19 | 16
TGCGCCAGCAGCCCTCAGGGAAACACTGAAGCTTTCTTT | CASSPQGNTEAFF | TRBJ1-1 | NA | NA | TRBV4-1 | 13
TGTGCCTGGAGTCGGGGGGTAGGAGGCACTGGGGCCAACGTCCTGACTTTC | CAWSRGVGGTGANVLTF | TRBJ2-6 | once | TRBD2 | TRBV30 | 17
TGTGCCAGCAGTTTCGGTGGACAGAGGCAAAACATTCAGTACTTC | CASSFGGQRQNIQYF | TRBJ2-4 | NA | NA | TRBV25-1 | 15
TGTGCCAGCAGCTTCGGTCTCTATAATTCACCCCTCCACTTT | CASSFGLYNSPLHF | TRBJ1-6 | NA | NA | TRBV5-6 | 14
TGTGCCATCGGAAATAGCGGGAGGGCCAACACCGGGGAGCTGTTTTTT | CAIGNSGRANTGELFF | TRBJ2-2 | few | TRBD2 | TRBV10-3 | 16
TGTGCCAGCAGCGTTGACAGGGCAGGGGATACGCAGTATTTT | CASSVDRAGDTQYF | TRBJ2-3 | NA | TRBD1 | TRBV9 | 14
TGTGCCAGCAGTTTCCAAGTGGGAGGGTACAGCAATCAGCCCCAGCATTTT | CASSFQVGGYSNQPQHF | TRBJ1-5 | NA | NA | TRBV28 | 17
TGTGCCGGCCGGGGGGGGTATTCGTCCTACGAGCAGTACTTC | CAGRGGYSSYEQYF | TRBJ2-7 | NA | TRBD2 | TRBV27 | 14
TGTGCCAGCAGCTTAGTAGGAGGGGTATTCAAAAACATTCAGTACTTC | CASSLVGGVFKNIQYF | TRBJ2-4 | few | NA | TRBV7-2 | 16
TGTGCCAGCAGCACGACTAGCGCCTTTTACAATGAGCAGTTCTTC | CASSTTSAFYNEQFF | TRBJ2-1 | once | TRBD2 | TRBV11-2 | 15
TGTGCCAGCAGCTCAAGACTAGCGGGGCGCACAGATACGCAGTATTTT | CASSSRLAGRTDTQYF | TRBJ2-3 | NA | TRBD2 | TRBV7-2 | 16
TGTGCCAGCAGTCCTGGCAGGGTTGGGGGGGAGCTGTTTTTT | CASSPGRVGGELFF | TRBJ2-2 | NA | NA | TRBV27 | 14
TGTGCCAGCTTGCGCCAGGTCACAGATACGCAGTATTTT | CASLRQVTDTQYF | TRBJ2-3 | NA | NA | TRBV7-2 | 13
TGTGCCAGCAGCAACCCCTCGCTAGCGGGAGGCTACGAGCAGTACTTC | CASSNPSLAGGYEQYF | TRBJ2-7 | NA | NA | TRBV21-1 | 16
TGCGCCAGCAGCCAGAAGAGACTAGCCCTCACAGATACGCAGTATTTT | CASSQKRLALTDTQYF | TRBJ2-3 | NA | TRBD2 | TRBV4-1 | 16
TGTGCCAGCTCACGGGACAGGGCACAGCCCCAGCATTTT | CASSRDRAQPQHF | TRBJ1-5 | NA | TRBD1 | TRBV18 | 13
TGTGCCAGCAGTTTTTTGGGCGGGGGAAAACTGTTTTTT | CASSFLGGGKLFF | TRBJ1-4 | NA | NA | TRBV28 | 13
TGTGCCAGCCAGACAGGGGGTGGCAATCAGCCCCAGCATTTT | CASQTGGGNQPQHF | TRBJ1-5 | few | TRBD1 | TRBV19 | 14
TGTGCCAGCAGCCCTTTCCCACTAGCGGGAGATTATATACGTAACATTCAGTACTTC | CASSPFPLAGDYIRNIQYF | TRBJ2-4 | NA | TRBD2 | TRBV27 | 19
TGTGCCAGCAGTCTCGGACTAGCCGGCGATACGCAGTATTTT | CASSLGLAGDTQYF | TRBJ2-3 | NA | TRBD2 | TRBV27 | 14
TGCGCCAGCGAGCGGGGCGATAACACCGGGGAGCTGTTTTTT | CASERGDNTGELFF | TRBJ2-2 | NA | TRBD2 | TRBV5-1 | 14
TGCGCCAGCTCACTCGGGATCGATCAGCCCCAGCATTTT | CASSLGIDQPQHF | TRBJ1-5 | NA | NA | TRBV10-2 | 13
TGTGCCAGTCAGGGAGGAGACTACGAGCAGTACTTC | CASQGGDYEQYF | TRBJ2-7 | NA | NA | TRBV2 | 12
TGTGCCAGCAGCGCGCGGGGTGTGGGGGAGACCCAGTACTTC | CASSARGVGETQYF | TRBJ2-5 | NA | NA | TRBV9 | 14
TGTGCCAGCAGTTCTCAGGGGAAGAATTCACCCCTCCACTTT | CASSSQGKNSPLHF | TRBJ1-6 | NA | NA | TRBV27 | 14